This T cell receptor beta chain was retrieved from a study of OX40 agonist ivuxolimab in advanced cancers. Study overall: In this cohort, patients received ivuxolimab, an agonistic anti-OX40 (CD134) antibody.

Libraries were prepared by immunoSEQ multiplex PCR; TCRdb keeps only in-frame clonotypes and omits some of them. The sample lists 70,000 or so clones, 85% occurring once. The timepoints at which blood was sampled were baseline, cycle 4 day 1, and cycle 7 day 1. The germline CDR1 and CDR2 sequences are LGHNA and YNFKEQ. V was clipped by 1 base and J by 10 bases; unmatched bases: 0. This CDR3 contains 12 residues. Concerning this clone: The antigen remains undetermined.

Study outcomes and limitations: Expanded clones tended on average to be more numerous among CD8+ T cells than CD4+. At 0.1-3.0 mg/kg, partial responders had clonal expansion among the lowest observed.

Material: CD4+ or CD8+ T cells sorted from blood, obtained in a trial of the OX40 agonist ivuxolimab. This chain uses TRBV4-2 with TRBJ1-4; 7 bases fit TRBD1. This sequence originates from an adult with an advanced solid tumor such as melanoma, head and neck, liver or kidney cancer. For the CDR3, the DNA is TGTGCCAGCAGCCAAGCAGGGGGAAAACTGTTTTTT. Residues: CASSQAGGKLFF.